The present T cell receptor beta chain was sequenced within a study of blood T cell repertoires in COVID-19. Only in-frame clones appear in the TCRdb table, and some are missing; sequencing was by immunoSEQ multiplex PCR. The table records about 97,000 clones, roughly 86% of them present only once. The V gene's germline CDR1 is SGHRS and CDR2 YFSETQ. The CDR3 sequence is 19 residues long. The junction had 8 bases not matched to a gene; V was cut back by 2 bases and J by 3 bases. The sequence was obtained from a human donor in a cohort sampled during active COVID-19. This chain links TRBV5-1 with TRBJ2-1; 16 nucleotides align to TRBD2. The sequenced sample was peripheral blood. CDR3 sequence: CASSLRIGTSGRGYNEQFF. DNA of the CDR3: TGCGCCAGCAGCTTACGGATCGGGACTAGCGGGAGGGGCTACAATGAGCAGTTCTTC.